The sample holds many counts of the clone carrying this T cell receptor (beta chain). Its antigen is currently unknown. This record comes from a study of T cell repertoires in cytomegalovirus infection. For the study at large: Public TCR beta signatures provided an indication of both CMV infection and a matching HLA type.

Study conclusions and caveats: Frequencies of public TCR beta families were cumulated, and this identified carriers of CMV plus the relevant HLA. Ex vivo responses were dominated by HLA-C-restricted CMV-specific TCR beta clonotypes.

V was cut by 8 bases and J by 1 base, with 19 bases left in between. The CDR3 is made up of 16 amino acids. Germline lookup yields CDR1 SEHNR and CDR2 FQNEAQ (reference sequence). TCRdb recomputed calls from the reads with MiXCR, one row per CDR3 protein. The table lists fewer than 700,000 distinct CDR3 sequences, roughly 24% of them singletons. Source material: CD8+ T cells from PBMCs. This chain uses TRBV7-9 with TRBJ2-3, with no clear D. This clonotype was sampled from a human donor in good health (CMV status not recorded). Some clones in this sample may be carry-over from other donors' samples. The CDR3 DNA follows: TGTGCCAGCCCACAGAGCGAGGAACTCCGCACAGATACGCAGTATTTT. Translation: CASPQSEELRTDTQYF.